This TCR beta chain was profiled in a study of blood T cell repertoires in COVID-19. Overall study: The analysed material was cDNA or gDNA that came from T cells, B-cell-depleted T cells, or PBMCs.

Method: immunoSEQ multiplex PCR; TCRdb's copy keeps in-frame clones and lacks some. The sample lists approximately 70,000 clones; 75% to 95% were seen once. This CDR3 is built from 13 residues. V shed 5 bases, J shed 5 bases, and the junction held 2 bases outside the gene matches. The germline CDR1 and CDR2 sequences are WSHSY and SAAADI. The V gene is TRBV10-2, the J gene TRBJ1-5; the match to TRBD1 covers 8 bases. The origin of this receptor is a man between 40 and 49 years old with COVID-19, enrolled during active disease. The sample was peripheral blood. The CDR3 spells CASSTGGDQPQHF. CDR3 coding DNA: TGCGCCAGCAGTACAGGGGGGGATCAGCCCCAGCATTTT.